Given below is one TCR beta chain in context. Sequencing used immunoSEQ multiplex PCR; TCRdb keeps in-frame clones, though not all of them. Of 9,500 to 11,000 clones listed, 75% to 90% are singletons. Trimming removed 3 bases from V and 7 bases from J; junction bases left unmatched: 11. The CDR3 extends over 18 amino acids. The V gene's germline CDR1 is LGHNA and CDR2 YSLEER. The entry originates in a study of blood T cell repertoires in COVID-19. The chain links TRBV4-3 to TRBJ2-2, with 13 bases identical to TRBD2. The sequence came from a man between 65 and 80 years old with active COVID-19. The sample consisted of peripheral blood. In DNA, the CDR3 is TGCGCCAGCAGCCAGGGCGTGGGACTAGCGGGGAGGGTCGGGGAGCTGTTTTTT. This translates into CASSQGVGLAGRVGELFF.